The 10 T cell receptor beta chains presented below share a single source sample, sequenced in a study of cytomegalovirus exposure and HLA in healthy donors. Vbeta (60) and Jbeta (13) primers were used in the PCR. The protocol was immunoSEQ multiplex PCR, while the TCRdb copy is restricted to in-frame clones and leaves out a portion. Its table records around 42,000 clones. The material sequenced was PBMCs. The receptors derive from a man aged 25-45 years in good health and CMV-seronegative.

V and J are TRBV5-1 and TRBJ2-7, with D unclear. CDR1 SGHRS and CDR2 YFSETQ come from the germline V gene. Trimming shortened V by 2 bases and J by 3 bases, and 15 bases separated the two germline ends. The CDR3 totals 15 residues. The CDR3 spells CASSFRGNPFYEQYF. The CDR3 bases are TGCGCCAGCAGCTTCCGAGGAAACCCCTTCTACGAGCAGTACTTC.

V usage is TRBV7-2 and J usage is TRBJ2-5, with a possible D match to TRBD2 (5 bases). V was clipped by 1 base and J by 1 base, with 13 bases between them. The CDR3 totals 16 residues. CDR1 SGHTA and CDR2 FQGNSA come from the germline V gene. CDR3 bases: TGTGCCAGCAGCTTAGGGGCTAGACGGGGCCAAGAGACCCAGTACTTC. It encodes CASSLGARRGQETQYF.

The chain links TRBV15 to TRBJ2-7, with TRBD2 as a possible D gene (7 bases). V was shortened by 0 bases and J by 3 bases, with 12 bases between the two germline ends. The CDR3 sequence is 15 residues long. CDR1 and CDR2 from the germline V gene are LNHNV and YYDKDF (reference sequence). The CDR3 DNA sequence: TGTGCCACCAGCAGAGAAGGAGGGGGGGACTACGAGCAGTACTTC. This translates into CATSREGGGDYEQYF.

This chain uses TRBV10-3 with TRBJ1-1; TRBD1 agrees at 7 bases. Germline V gene sequence: CDR1 ENHRY, CDR2 SYGVKD. The CDR3 is 14 residues long. V lost 5 bases and J lost 5; bases outside the gene matches: 8. CDR3 DNA sequence: TGTGCCATCAGTCCCGACAGGGACGGAACTGAAGCTTTCTTT. It encodes CAISPDRDGTEAFF.

J is TRBJ2-3 and V is TRBV19; tentatively, D is TRBD2 (6 bases). V was pared by 5 bases and J by 1 base, with 25 bases between. This CDR3 region has 19 residues. The V gene's germline CDR1 is LNHDA and CDR2 SQIVND (reference sequence). The CDR3 DNA is TGTGCCAGTAGTGACGGGGGATTCGGGATCCGAGGGGGCACAGATACGCAGTATTTT. Translated, it gives CASSDGGFGIRGGTDTQYF.

This chain links TRBV4-1 with TRBJ2-3, with TRBD2 matching 10 bases. Germline loops: CDR1 MGHRA, CDR2 YSYEKL. The CDR3 length is 19 residues. V lost 0 bases and J lost 6; bases outside the gene matches: 15. In nucleotides, the CDR3 is TGCGCCAGCAGCCAAGATAGGCCTAGACTAGCGGGCCCCCCGGATACGCAGTATTTT. Encoded protein: CASSQDRPRLAGPPDTQYF.

The chain recombines TRBV11-2 with TRBJ2-2, with TRBD2 matching 11 bases. Germline CDR1 is SGHAT and CDR2 is FQNNGV. Unmatched junction bases numbered 3, after V lost 5 bases and J lost 1 base. The CDR3 covers 16 residues. Written as DNA, the CDR3 is TGTGCCAGCAGCCCTGGGACTAGCGGGAACACCGGGGAGCTGTTTTTT. Translation gives CASSPGTSGNTGELFF. Supplemented by reference TRBV11-2 and TRBJ2-2, the full variable domain reads EAGVAQSPRYKIIEKRQSVAFWCNPISGHATLYWYQQILGQGPKLLIQFQNNGVVDDSQLPKDRFSAERLKGVDSTLKIQPAKLEDSAVYLCASSPGTSGNTGELFFGEGSRLTVL.

This chain connects TRBV6-5 to TRBJ1-6; D possibly corresponds to TRBD1 (5 bases). The CDR3 extends over 16 amino acids. Germline V gene data show CDR1 as MNHEY and CDR2 as SVGAGI. Trimming removed 4 bases from V and 9 bases from J, with 19 bases in between. In nucleotides, the CDR3 is TGTGCCAGCAGTTCCCTCCCGGGGGGAAAGGGTTCACCCCTCCACTTT. It encodes CASSSLPGGKGSPLHF.

The gene calls are TRBV4-3 and TRBJ2-3, with 12 positions matching TRBD2. The ends lost 4 bases at V and 5 bases at J; junction bases unmatched: 4. CDR3 length: 15 residues. The germline gives CDR1 LGHNA, CDR2 YSLEER. The CDR3 spells CASSPLAGGIDTQYF. CDR3 in DNA: TGCGCCAGCAGCCCGCTAGCGGGAGGGATAGATACGCAGTATTTT.

This chain links TRBV14 with TRBJ2-7, with TRBD1 identical over 7 bases. Germline CDR1 is SGHDN and CDR2 is FVKESK. This CDR3 is 14 amino acids long. J gave up 2 bases and V 4 bases, and 5 bases lay outside the gene matches. CDR3 in DNA: TGTGCCAGCAGCCGTTCCGGGACAGCCTACGAGCAGTACTTC. This translates into CASSRSGTAYEQYF.